The 5 T cell receptor beta chains listed next were all sequenced from one sample in a study of blood T cell repertoires in COVID-19. Generated by immunoSEQ multiplex PCR, the TCRdb table keeps only in-frame clones and is missing some. The sample yields some 200,000 clones, roughly 90% seen once. Sequencing used PBMCs or T cells enriched from blood (not recorded which). These receptors were obtained from a woman aged 18-29 years who had recovered from COVID-19.

The chain couples TRBV19 to TRBJ1-2, with a possible D match to TRBD1 (6 bases). This CDR3 comprises 15 residues. Looked up from germline, CDR1 is LNHDA and CDR2 is SQIVND (reference sequence). V dropped 9 bases and J dropped 1 base, with 18 bases sitting between them. This CDR3 reads CASASPTGLNYGYTF. The CDR3 coding sequence is TGTGCCAGCGCTAGTCCGACAGGCCTTAACTATGGCTACACCTTC.

J is TRBJ1-1 and V is TRBV29-1; 9 bases are a match to TRBD1. This CDR3 comprises 13 residues. The V gene end was trimmed by 6 bases and the J gene end by 0 bases; junction bases not matched to a gene: 2. CDR1 SQVTM and CDR2 ANQGSEA come from the germline V gene. CDR3 loop: CSVRQGVNTEAFF. The CDR3 region has the DNA TGCAGCGTACGACAGGGGGTGAACACTGAAGCTTTCTTT.

The V gene is TRBV9, the J gene TRBJ2-3; TRBD2 agrees at 8 bases. CDR1 and CDR2 (germline): SGDLS, YYNGEE. V was clipped by 3 bases and J by 2 bases; unmatched bases: 14. The CDR3 has 18 amino acids. CDR3: CASSAEDGSGGFTDTQYF. CDR3 coding DNA: TGTGCCAGCAGCGCAGAGGACGGGAGCGGGGGATTCACAGATACGCAGTATTTT.

The CDR3 coding sequence is TGCGCCAGCAGCCAAAACAGGGGGACTAACACTGAAGCTTTCTTT. It encodes CASSQNRGTNTEAFF. The V call is TRBV4-1, the J call TRBJ1-1; 8 positions match TRBD1. Trimming took 2 bases from V and 2 from J; bases not matched to a gene: 4. This CDR3 has 15 residues. Germline V gives CDR1 MGHRA, CDR2 YSYEKL.

The chain combines TRBV15 with TRBJ2-6; TRBD1 agrees at 9 bases. CDR1 LNHNV and CDR2 YYDKDF come from the germline V gene (reference sequence). V was pared by 5 bases and J by 0 bases, with 5 bases of the junction left unmatched. The CDR3 extends over 17 amino acids. The CDR3 region has the DNA TGTGCCACCAGCGGGCGGGACAGGGTCTCTGGGGCCAACGTCCTGACTTTC. This encodes CATSGRDRVSGANVLTF.